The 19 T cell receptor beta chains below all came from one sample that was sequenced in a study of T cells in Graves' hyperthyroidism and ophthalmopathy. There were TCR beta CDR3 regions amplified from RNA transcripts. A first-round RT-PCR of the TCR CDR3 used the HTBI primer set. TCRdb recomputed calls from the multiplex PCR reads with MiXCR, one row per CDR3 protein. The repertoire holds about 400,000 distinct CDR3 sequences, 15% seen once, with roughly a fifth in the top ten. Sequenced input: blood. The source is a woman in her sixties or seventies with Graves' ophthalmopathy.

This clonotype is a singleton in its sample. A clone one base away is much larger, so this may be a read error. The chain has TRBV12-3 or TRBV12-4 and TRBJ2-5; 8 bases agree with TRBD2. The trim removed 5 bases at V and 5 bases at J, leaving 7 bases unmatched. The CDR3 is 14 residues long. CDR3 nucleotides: TGTGCCAGCAGTGACCCGGGAGGGCGGGAGACCCAGTACTTC. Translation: CASSDPGGRETQYF.

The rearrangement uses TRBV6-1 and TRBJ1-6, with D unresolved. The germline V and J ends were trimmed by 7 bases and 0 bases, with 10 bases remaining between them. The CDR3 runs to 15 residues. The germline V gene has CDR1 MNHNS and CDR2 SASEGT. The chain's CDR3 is CASKKRSSYNSPLHF. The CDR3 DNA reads TGTGCCAGCAAGAAACGGAGCTCCTATAATTCACCCCTCCACTTT.

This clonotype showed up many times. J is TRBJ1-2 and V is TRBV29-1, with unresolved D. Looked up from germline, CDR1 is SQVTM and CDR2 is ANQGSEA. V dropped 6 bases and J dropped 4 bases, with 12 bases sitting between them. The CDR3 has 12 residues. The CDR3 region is CSVKQDPYGYTF. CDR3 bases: TGCAGCGTGAAGCAGGATCCCTATGGCTACACCTTC.

CDR3 loop: CASSSPGGMHTEAFF. CDR3 in DNA: TGTGCCAGCAGCTCACCAGGGGGAATGCACACTGAAGCTTTCTTT. The chain employs TRBV11-2 and TRBJ1-1, with 7 bases matching TRBD1. This CDR3 comprises 15 residues. Germline loops: CDR1 SGHAT, CDR2 FQNNGV. Unmatched junction bases numbered 8, after V lost 4 bases and J lost 3 bases.

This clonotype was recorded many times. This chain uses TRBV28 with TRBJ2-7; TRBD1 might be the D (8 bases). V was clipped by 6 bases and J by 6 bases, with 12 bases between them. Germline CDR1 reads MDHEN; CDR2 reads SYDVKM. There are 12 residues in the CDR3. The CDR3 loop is CASRTGEGEQYF. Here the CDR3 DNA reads TGTGCCAGCAGGACAGGGGAGGGCGAGCAGTACTTC.

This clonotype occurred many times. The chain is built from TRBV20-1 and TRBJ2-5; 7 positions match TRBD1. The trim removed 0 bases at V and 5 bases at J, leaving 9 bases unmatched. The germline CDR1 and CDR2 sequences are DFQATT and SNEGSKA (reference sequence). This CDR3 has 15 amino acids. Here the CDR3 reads CSARDVAGGRETQYF. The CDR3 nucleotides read TGCAGTGCTAGAGATGTTGCAGGGGGAAGGGAGACCCAGTACTTC.

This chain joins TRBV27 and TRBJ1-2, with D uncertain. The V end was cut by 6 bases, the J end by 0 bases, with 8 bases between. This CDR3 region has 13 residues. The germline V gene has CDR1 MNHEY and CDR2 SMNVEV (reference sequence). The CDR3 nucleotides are TGTGCCAGCAGCGCCGGTTCTAACTATGGCTACACCTTC. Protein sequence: CASSAGSNYGYTF.

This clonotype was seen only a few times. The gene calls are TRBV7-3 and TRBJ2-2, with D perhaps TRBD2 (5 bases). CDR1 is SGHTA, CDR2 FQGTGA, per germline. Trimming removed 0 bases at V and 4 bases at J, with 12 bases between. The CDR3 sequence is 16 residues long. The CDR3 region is CASSLTSVRGTGELFF. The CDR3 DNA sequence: TGTGCCAGCAGCTTAACTAGCGTCCGAGGCACCGGGGAGCTGTTTTTT.

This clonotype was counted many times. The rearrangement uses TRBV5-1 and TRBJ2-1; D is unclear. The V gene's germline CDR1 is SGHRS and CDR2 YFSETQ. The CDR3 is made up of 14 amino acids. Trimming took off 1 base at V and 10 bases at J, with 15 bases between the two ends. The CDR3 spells CASSLMDPGREQFF. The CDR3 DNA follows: TGCGCCAGCAGCTTGATGGACCCTGGACGCGAGCAGTTCTTC.

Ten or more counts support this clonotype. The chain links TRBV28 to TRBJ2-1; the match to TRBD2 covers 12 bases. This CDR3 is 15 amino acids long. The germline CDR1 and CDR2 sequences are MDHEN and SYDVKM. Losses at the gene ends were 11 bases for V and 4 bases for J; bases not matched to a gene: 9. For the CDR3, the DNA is TGTGCCGACAGACTAGCGGGAGTAGCATACAATGAGCAGTTCTTC. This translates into CADRLAGVAYNEQFF.

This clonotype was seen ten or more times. The CDR3 nucleotides read TGTGCCAGCAATAAACTGGGACTGACGTTAGCCAAAAACATTCAGTACTTC. Encoded protein: CASNKLGLTLAKNIQYF. The V gene is TRBV2, the J gene TRBJ2-4; a weak D match, TRBD2 (6 bases). This CDR3 spans 17 amino acids. Trimming removed 7 bases at V and 0 bases at J, with 19 bases between. Germline-derived CDR1 and CDR2 are SNHLY and FYNNEI.

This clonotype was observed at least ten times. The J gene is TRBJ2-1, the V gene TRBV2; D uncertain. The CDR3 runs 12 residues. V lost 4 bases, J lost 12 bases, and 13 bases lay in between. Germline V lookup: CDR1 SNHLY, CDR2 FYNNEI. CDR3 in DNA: TGTGCCAGCAGTGCCGGCATTATGGGGCAGTTCTTC. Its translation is CASSAGIMGQFF.

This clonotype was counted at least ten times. The CDR3 coding sequence is TGTGCCAGCAGCTCCATGGGGGACCCCTACAATGAGCAGTTCTTC. This encodes CASSSMGDPYNEQFF. The chain joins TRBV5-6 to TRBJ2-1; either TRBD1 or TRBD2 may supply D (5 bases each). Germline V CDR1 and CDR2: SGHDT, YYEEEE. The CDR3 length is 15 residues. V was shortened by 3 bases and J by 2 bases, with 12 bases between the two germline ends. The full variable domain, its missing parts supplied by reference TRBV5-6 and TRBJ2-1, is DAGVTQSPTHLIKTRGQQVTLRCSPKSGHDTVSWYQQALGQGPQFIFQYYEEEERQRGNFPDRFSGHQFPNYSSELNVNALLLGDSALYLCASSSMGDPYNEQFFGPGTRLTVL.

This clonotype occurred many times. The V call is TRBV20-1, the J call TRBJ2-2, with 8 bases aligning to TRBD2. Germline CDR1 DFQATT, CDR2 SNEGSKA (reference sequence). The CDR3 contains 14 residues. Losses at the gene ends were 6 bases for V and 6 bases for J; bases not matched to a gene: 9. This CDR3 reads CSATLAAEAGELFF. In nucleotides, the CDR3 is TGCAGTGCGACACTAGCGGCGGAGGCCGGGGAGCTGTTTTTT.

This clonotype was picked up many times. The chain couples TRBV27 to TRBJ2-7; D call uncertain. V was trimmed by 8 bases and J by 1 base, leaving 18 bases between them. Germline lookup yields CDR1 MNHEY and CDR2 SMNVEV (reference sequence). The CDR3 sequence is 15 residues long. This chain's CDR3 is CASRRGRSGSYEQYF. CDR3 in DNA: TGTGCCAGCCGCCGCGGAAGAAGTGGTTCCTACGAGCAGTACTTC.

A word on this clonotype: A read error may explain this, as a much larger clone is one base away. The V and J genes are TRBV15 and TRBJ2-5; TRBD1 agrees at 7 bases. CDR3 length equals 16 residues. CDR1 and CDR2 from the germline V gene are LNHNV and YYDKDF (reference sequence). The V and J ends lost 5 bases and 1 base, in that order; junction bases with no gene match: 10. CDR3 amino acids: CATSAPRGGFQETQYF. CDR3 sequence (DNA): TGTGCCACCAGCGCACCCCGAGGGGGCTTCCAAGAGACCCAGTACTTC.

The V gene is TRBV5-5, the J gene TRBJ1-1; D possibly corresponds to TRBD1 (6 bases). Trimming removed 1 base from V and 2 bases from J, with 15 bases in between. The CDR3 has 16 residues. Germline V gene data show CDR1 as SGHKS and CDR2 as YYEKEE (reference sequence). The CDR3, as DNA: TGTGCCAGCAGCTTGTTGGATGGGACAACAAACACTGAAGCTTTCTTT. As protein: CASSLLDGTTNTEAFF.

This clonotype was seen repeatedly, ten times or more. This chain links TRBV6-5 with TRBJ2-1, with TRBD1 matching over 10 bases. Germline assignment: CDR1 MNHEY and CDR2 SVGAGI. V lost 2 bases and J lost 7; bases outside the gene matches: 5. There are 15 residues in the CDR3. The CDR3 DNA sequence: TGTGCCAGCAGTTACCGGGACAGGGGAGAGAATGAGCAGTTCTTC. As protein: CASSYRDRGENEQFF.

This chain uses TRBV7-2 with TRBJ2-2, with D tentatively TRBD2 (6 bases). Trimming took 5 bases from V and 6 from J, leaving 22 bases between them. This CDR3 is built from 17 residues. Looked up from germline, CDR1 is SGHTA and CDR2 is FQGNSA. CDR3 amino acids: CASSIYRDLVYAGELFF. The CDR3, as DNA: TGTGCCAGCAGCATATACCGGGACTTAGTATACGCCGGGGAGCTGTTTTTT.